A selection of T cell receptor beta chains follows, all from one sample in a study of T-cell reconstitution after alpha-beta-depleted transplantation in children. TCRdb used MiXCR to reprocess the PCR reads, holding one entry per CDR3 protein. Among around 420,000 distinct CDR3 sequences listed, under 20% were seen once. The material sequenced was PBMCs, mostly from graft donor cells, taken 360 days after TCRalphabeta/CD19-depleted stem cell transplant. The receptor set was obtained from a boy less than two years old who had a stem cell transplant for Wiskott-Aldrich syndrome, so the T cells may come from the graft donor. CDR3s include the opening cysteine and the closing phenylalanine or tryptophan. Fields, in order: clone size, V gene, D gene, J gene, CDR3 DNA, CDR3 protein. The D gene is left open where the match is weak. A clone size is listed for some rows: how often the clone was seen (once, few, many), or a class if it is expanded.

clone_size: few; v_call: TRBV3-1; d_call: -; j_call: TRBJ2-7; cdr3_nt: TGTGCCAGCAGCCGGACCCTGAGCTCCTACGAGCAGTACTTC; cdr3_aa: CASSRTLSSYEQYF
clone_size: few; v_call: TRBV20-1; d_call: -; j_call: TRBJ2-5; cdr3_nt: TGCAGTGCTAGATACGGGAAACAAGAGACCCAGTACTTC; cdr3_aa: CSARYGKQETQYF
clone_size: -; v_call: TRBV20-1; d_call: -; j_call: TRBJ2-3; cdr3_nt: TGCAGTGCCCCGGGGAGCGGGCGGTACACAGATACGCAGTATTTT; cdr3_aa: CSAPGSGRYTDTQYF
clone_size: few; v_call: TRBV20-1; d_call: -; j_call: TRBJ1-1; cdr3_nt: TGCAGTGCTAGTCGGACAGACACTGAAGCTTTCTTT; cdr3_aa: CSASRTDTEAFF
clone_size: few; v_call: TRBV12-3/TRBV12-4; d_call: -; j_call: TRBJ2-3; cdr3_nt: TGTGCCACCTCGGGAACTAGGTGGATAGATACGCAGTATTTT; cdr3_aa: CATSGTRWIDTQYF
clone_size: many; v_call: TRBV29-1; d_call: -; j_call: TRBJ1-2; cdr3_nt: TGCAGCGTTATAGGGAGTGGCTACACCTTC; cdr3_aa: CSVIGSGYTF
clone_size: many; v_call: TRBV6-2/TRBV6-3; d_call: -; j_call: TRBJ2-3; cdr3_nt: TGTGCCAGCAGTTACGGGATAACCTTCACAGATACGCAGTATTTT; cdr3_aa: CASSYGITFTDTQYF
clone_size: -; v_call: TRBV12-3/TRBV12-4; d_call: TRBD1; j_call: TRBJ2-3; cdr3_nt: TGTGCCAGCAGTCCCCGGGACAGGGGGATCACAGATACGCAGTATTTT; cdr3_aa: CASSPRDRGITDTQYF
clone_size: few; v_call: TRBV5-1; d_call: TRBD2; j_call: TRBJ2-1; cdr3_nt: TGCGCCAGCTTAGACCCGGGACTAGTCCTTAGTGAGCAGTTCTTC; cdr3_aa: CASLDPGLVLSEQFF
clone_size: few; v_call: TRBV27; d_call: TRBD1; j_call: TRBJ2-7; cdr3_nt: TGTGCCAGCAGCCGGGACAGGGAGAACTACGAGCAGTACTTC; cdr3_aa: CASSRDRENYEQYF
clone_size: few; v_call: TRBV29-1; d_call: -; j_call: TRBJ1-1; cdr3_nt: TGCAGCGTTGACCGTCAGCGGAACACTGAAGCTTTCTTT; cdr3_aa: CSVDRQRNTEAFF
clone_size: few; v_call: TRBV18; d_call: -; j_call: TRBJ2-5; cdr3_nt: TGTGCCAGCTCACCACCGGTAACACGAAAAGAGACCCAGTACTTC; cdr3_aa: CASSPPVTRKETQYF
clone_size: few; v_call: TRBV20-1; d_call: -; j_call: TRBJ1-3; cdr3_nt: TGCAGTGCTAGAAGGCGGGTGAGCTCTGGAAACACCATATATTTT; cdr3_aa: CSARRRVSSGNTIYF
clone_size: -; v_call: TRBV2; d_call: -; j_call: TRBJ2-7; cdr3_nt: TGTGCCAGCAGTGGGGGCGGGTTTCACGAGCAGTACTTC; cdr3_aa: CASSGGGFHEQYF
clone_size: many; v_call: TRBV10-2; d_call: TRBD2; j_call: TRBJ2-2; cdr3_nt: TGCGCCAGCAAGGAGGGTAGCGGGGGGCTCGGGGAGCTGTTTTTT; cdr3_aa: CASKEGSGGLGELFF
clone_size: -; v_call: TRBV21-1; d_call: -; j_call: TRBJ2-7; cdr3_nt: TGTGCCAGCAGCAAATCCCCAAGGGGGACAGGGTACTACGAGCAGTACTTC; cdr3_aa: CASSKSPRGTGYYEQYF
clone_size: many; v_call: TRBV7-9; d_call: TRBD1; j_call: TRBJ1-2; cdr3_nt: TGTGCCAGCAGCTTATGGCGGACAGGGGAAGGCTACACCTTC; cdr3_aa: CASSLWRTGEGYTF
clone_size: -; v_call: TRBV7-2; d_call: TRBD1; j_call: TRBJ2-1; cdr3_nt: TGTGCCAGCAGCATCAACCGGGACAGGGGTTACAATGAGCAGTTCTTC; cdr3_aa: CASSINRDRGYNEQFF
clone_size: few; v_call: TRBV29-1; d_call: -; j_call: TRBJ1-2; cdr3_nt: TGCAGCGGGATCAGTGTTGACTATGGCTACACCTTC; cdr3_aa: CSGISVDYGYTF
clone_size: many; v_call: TRBV20-1; d_call: -; j_call: TRBJ2-1; cdr3_nt: TGCAGTGCTAGAGATTTCAGGACTACTACTAATGAGCAGTTCTTC; cdr3_aa: CSARDFRTTTNEQFF
clone_size: few; v_call: TRBV5-1; d_call: -; j_call: TRBJ1-1; cdr3_nt: TGCGCCAGCAGCCCTATGGGCTTTGAAGCTTTCTTT; cdr3_aa: CASSPMGFEAFF
clone_size: few; v_call: TRBV6-5; d_call: -; j_call: TRBJ2-3; cdr3_nt: TGTGCCAGCAGTTATAACAGGTTCACAGATACGCAGTATTTT; cdr3_aa: CASSYNRFTDTQYF
clone_size: -; v_call: TRBV9; d_call: TRBD2; j_call: TRBJ2-1; cdr3_nt: TGTGCCAGCAGCGCAGACCCCCTCCCTAGCGGGGGGATTAATGAGCAGTTCTTC; cdr3_aa: CASSADPLPSGGINEQFF
clone_size: few; v_call: TRBV7-2; d_call: TRBD2; j_call: TRBJ2-3; cdr3_nt: TGTGCCAGCAGCTCTAAGCGGGGGGGCCTCACAGATACGCAGTATTTT; cdr3_aa: CASSSKRGGLTDTQYF
clone_size: few; v_call: TRBV12-3/TRBV12-4; d_call: -; j_call: TRBJ2-2; cdr3_nt: TGTGCCAGCAGTTTACCCCAATCTGGACCCAAAAGGGAGCTGTTTTTT; cdr3_aa: CASSLPQSGPKRELFF
clone_size: few; v_call: TRBV29-1; d_call: TRBD1; j_call: TRBJ2-7; cdr3_nt: TGCAGCGTTGCCGGGACAGGGTCCTACGAGCAGTACTTC; cdr3_aa: CSVAGTGSYEQYF
clone_size: few; v_call: TRBV9; d_call: -; j_call: TRBJ2-2; cdr3_nt: TGTGCCAGCAGCGTAGTTGGGGCTTCCACCGGGGAGCTGTTTTTT; cdr3_aa: CASSVVGASTGELFF
clone_size: few; v_call: TRBV28; d_call: -; j_call: TRBJ2-7; cdr3_nt: TGTGCCAGCAGTTTACAGTGGGACGAGCAGTACTTC; cdr3_aa: CASSLQWDEQYF
clone_size: few; v_call: TRBV12-3/TRBV12-4; d_call: TRBD2; j_call: TRBJ2-3; cdr3_nt: TGTGCCAGCAGTTTATTGCTAGCGGGGACAGATACGCAGTATTTT; cdr3_aa: CASSLLLAGTDTQYF
clone_size: few; v_call: TRBV7-9; d_call: TRBD2; j_call: TRBJ2-1; cdr3_nt: TGTGCCAGCAGCGATAGCGGGGCCTCCTACAATGAGCAGTTCTTC; cdr3_aa: CASSDSGASYNEQFF
clone_size: -; v_call: TRBV7-2; d_call: -; j_call: TRBJ2-5; cdr3_nt: TGTGCCAGCAGCTCCCGGGACTCTCAGACCCAGTACTTC; cdr3_aa: CASSSRDSQTQYF
clone_size: -; v_call: TRBV21-1; d_call: -; j_call: TRBJ1-4; cdr3_nt: TGTGCCAGCAGCAAAGAAGGACAGTGGAGTGAAAAACTGTTTTTT; cdr3_aa: CASSKEGQWSEKLFF
clone_size: -; v_call: TRBV12-3/TRBV12-4; d_call: -; j_call: TRBJ2-3; cdr3_nt: TGTGCCACCGTCATCTTCGAGGGGACAGATACGCAGTATTTT; cdr3_aa: CATVIFEGTDTQYF
clone_size: -; v_call: TRBV3-1; d_call: -; j_call: TRBJ2-3; cdr3_nt: TGTGCCAGCAGCCAAGATCCAGGGACAGATACGCAGTATTTT; cdr3_aa: CASSQDPGTDTQYF
clone_size: -; v_call: TRBV10-3; d_call: TRBD1; j_call: TRBJ2-5; cdr3_nt: TGTGCCATCAGTGAGCCCGGGACAGGGGTGAAAGAGACCCAGTACTTC; cdr3_aa: CAISEPGTGVKETQYF
clone_size: -; v_call: TRBV5-1; d_call: TRBD2; j_call: TRBJ2-2; cdr3_nt: TGCGCCAGCGCCCCAAAGATTAGCGGGCCGAACACCGGGGAGCTGTTTTTT; cdr3_aa: CASAPKISGPNTGELFF
clone_size: few; v_call: TRBV5-1; d_call: -; j_call: TRBJ2-3; cdr3_nt: TGCGCCAGCAGCCTTCTAGCGTCAGATACGCAGTATTTT; cdr3_aa: CASSLLASDTQYF
clone_size: -; v_call: TRBV20-1; d_call: -; j_call: TRBJ2-3; cdr3_nt: TGCAGTGCTAGGGTGGACAGTATAGATACGCAGTATTTT; cdr3_aa: CSARVDSIDTQYF
clone_size: few; v_call: TRBV21-1; d_call: -; j_call: TRBJ2-5; cdr3_nt: TGTGCCAGCAGCGCCTTGACAGGGGACCTAGAGACCCAGTACTTC; cdr3_aa: CASSALTGDLETQYF
clone_size: -; v_call: TRBV20-1; d_call: -; j_call: TRBJ2-1; cdr3_nt: TGCAGTGCTAGAGACAGGGTAATGTCCTACAATGAGCAGTTCTTC; cdr3_aa: CSARDRVMSYNEQFF
clone_size: few; v_call: TRBV19; d_call: -; j_call: TRBJ1-2; cdr3_nt: TGTGCCAGTAGCCACGGCTATGGCTACACCTTC; cdr3_aa: CASSHGYGYTF
clone_size: few; v_call: TRBV5-5; d_call: -; j_call: TRBJ2-7; cdr3_nt: TGTGCCAGCAGCTTGAGGGCTAGGAAGGATACGAGGCAGTACTTC; cdr3_aa: CASSLRARKDTRQYF
clone_size: -; v_call: TRBV20-1; d_call: TRBD2; j_call: TRBJ2-1; cdr3_nt: TGCAGTGCTAGAAGACTAGCGGGTGACTACAATGAGCAGTTCTTC; cdr3_aa: CSARRLAGDYNEQFF
clone_size: few; v_call: TRBV5-1; d_call: -; j_call: TRBJ1-6; cdr3_nt: TGCGCCAGCAGCTTGCGGTATAACAGGCCGAATTCACCCCTCCACTTT; cdr3_aa: CASSLRYNRPNSPLHF
clone_size: few; v_call: TRBV7-2; d_call: TRBD2; j_call: TRBJ2-5; cdr3_nt: TGTGCCAGCAGCCCCACGGGGAGCGGGAGGAAGGAGACCCAGTACTTC; cdr3_aa: CASSPTGSGRKETQYF
clone_size: few; v_call: TRBV6-2/TRBV6-3; d_call: -; j_call: TRBJ2-5; cdr3_nt: TGTGCCAGCCGAACCACCGGGAAGACCCAGTACTTC; cdr3_aa: CASRTTGKTQYF
clone_size: many; v_call: TRBV11-2; d_call: TRBD1; j_call: TRBJ2-4; cdr3_nt: TGTGCCAGCAGCTTAGGGGGTTCCAGGGGGCGGTGGAACATTCAGTACTTC; cdr3_aa: CASSLGGSRGRWNIQYF
clone_size: few; v_call: TRBV3-1; d_call: -; j_call: TRBJ1-3; cdr3_nt: TGTGCCAGCAGCCAAGATGTCAACACCATATATTTT; cdr3_aa: CASSQDVNTIYF